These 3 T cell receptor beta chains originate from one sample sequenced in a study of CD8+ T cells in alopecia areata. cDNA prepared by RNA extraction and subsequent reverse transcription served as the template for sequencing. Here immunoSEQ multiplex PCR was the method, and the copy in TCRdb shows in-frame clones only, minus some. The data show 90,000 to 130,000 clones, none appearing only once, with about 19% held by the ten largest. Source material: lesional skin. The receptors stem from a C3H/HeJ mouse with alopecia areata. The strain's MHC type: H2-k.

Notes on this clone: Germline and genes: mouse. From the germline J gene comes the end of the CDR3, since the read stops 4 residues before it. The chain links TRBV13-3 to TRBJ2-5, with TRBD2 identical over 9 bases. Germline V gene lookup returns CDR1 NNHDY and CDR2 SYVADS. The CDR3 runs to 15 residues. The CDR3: CASSERDWGKDTQYF. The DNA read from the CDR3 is TGTGCCAGCAGTGAACGAGACTGGGGGAAAGAC.

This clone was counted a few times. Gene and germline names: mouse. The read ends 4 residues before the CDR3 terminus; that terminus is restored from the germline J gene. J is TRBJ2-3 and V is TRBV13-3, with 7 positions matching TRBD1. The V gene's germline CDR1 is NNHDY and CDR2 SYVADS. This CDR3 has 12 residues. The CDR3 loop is CASKDREETLYF. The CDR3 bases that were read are TGTGCCAGCAAAGACAGGGAAGAA.

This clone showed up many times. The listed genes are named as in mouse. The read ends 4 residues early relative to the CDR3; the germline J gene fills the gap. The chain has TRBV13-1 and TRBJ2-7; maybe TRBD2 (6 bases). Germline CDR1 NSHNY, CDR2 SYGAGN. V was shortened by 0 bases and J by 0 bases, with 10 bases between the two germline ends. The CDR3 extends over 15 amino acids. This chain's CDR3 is CASSDAAGASYEQYF. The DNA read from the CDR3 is TGTGCCAGCAGTGATGCGGCTGGGGCCTCCTAT.